The entry below gives a single T cell receptor beta chain sequence along with its context. Its antigen is currently unknown. Per the original data handling: Filtering differed, since immunoSEQ gave only junction sequences and no quality scores. Generated by immunoSEQ multiplex PCR, the TCRdb table keeps only in-frame clones and is missing some. The V and J calls and clone size were taken over from that table, and D and trimming were inferred from the DNA. The table shows just over 2,000,000 clones, with roughly 94% occurring only once. This sample was included in a study of shared clonotypes between healthy human individuals. As for the study in general: Three plates each covered CD4 naive and memory; CD8 naive two, CD8 memory one. Study findings and constraints: Roughly 5% of naive CD4 clonotypes were shared across several donors. An expected dependence of interdonor clonotype sharing on sequencing depth was noted.

CDR1 and CDR2 (germline): SGHNT, YYREEE (reference sequence). The length of the CDR3 is 15 residues. Losses at the gene ends were 5 bases for V and 8 bases for J; bases not matched to a gene: 9. Material: naive CD4+ T cells sorted from blood. As for subset: CD45RA+ positively selected. The TCR comes from a man between 18 and 35 years old in good health. This chain links TRBV5-4 with TRBJ1-6, with 8 bases lining up with TRBD1. CDR3 region: CASSETGTGDSPLHF. In DNA, the CDR3 is TGTGCCAGCAGTGAAACCGGGACAGGAGATTCACCCCTCCACTTT.